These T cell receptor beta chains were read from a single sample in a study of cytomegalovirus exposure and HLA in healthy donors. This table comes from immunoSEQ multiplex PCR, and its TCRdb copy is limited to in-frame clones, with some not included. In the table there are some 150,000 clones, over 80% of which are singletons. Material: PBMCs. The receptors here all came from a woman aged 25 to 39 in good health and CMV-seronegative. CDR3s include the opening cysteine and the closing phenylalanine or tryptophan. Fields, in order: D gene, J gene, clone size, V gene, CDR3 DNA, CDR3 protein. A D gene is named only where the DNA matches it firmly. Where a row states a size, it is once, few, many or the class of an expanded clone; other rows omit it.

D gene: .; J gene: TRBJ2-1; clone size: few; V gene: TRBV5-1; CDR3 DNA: TGCGCCAGCAGCTTAGAGGACTTTTACAATGAGCAGTTCTTC; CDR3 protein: CASSLEDFYNEQFF
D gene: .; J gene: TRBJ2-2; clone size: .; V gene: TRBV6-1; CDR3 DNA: TGTGCCAGCAGTGACCCAAGCTGGTATGCCACCGGGGAGCTGTTTTTT; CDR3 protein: CASSDPSWYATGELFF
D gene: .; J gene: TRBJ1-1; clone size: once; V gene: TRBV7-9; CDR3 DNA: TGTGCCAGCAGCTTAGGTGGGCCGGCGAACACTGAAGCTTTCTTT; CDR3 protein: CASSLGGPANTEAFF
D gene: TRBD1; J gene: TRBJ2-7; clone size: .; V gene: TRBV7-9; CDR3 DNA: TGTGCCAGCAGCTTAGGGACAGGGCCCTACGAGCAGTACTTC; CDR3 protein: CASSLGTGPYEQYF
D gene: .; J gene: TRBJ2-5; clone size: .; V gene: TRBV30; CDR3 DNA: TGTGCCTGGAGTGTAAGGCTAGAAGAGACCCAGTACTTC; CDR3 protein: CAWSVRLEETQYF
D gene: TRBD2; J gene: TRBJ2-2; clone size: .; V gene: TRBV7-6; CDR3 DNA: TGTGCCAGCAGCTTACGTTCTAGCGGGGTGAACACCGGGGAGCTGTTTTTT; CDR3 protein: CASSLRSSGVNTGELFF
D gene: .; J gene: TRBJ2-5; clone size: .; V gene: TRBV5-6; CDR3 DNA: TGTGCCAGCAGCTTGCCCCCTCCCCGTGACCAAGAGACCCAGTACTTC; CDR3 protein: CASSLPPPRDQETQYF
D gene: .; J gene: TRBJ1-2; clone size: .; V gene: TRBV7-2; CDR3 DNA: TGTGCCAGCAGCTTAGGGCGCGCTGGGAGTGGTGGCTACACCTTC; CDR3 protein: CASSLGRAGSGGYTF
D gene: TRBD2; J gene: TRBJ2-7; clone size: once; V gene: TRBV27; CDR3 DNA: TGTGCCAGCAGTTCCAGAGGCGGGGGGCTGAGGGAGCAGTACTTC; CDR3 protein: CASSSRGGGLREQYF
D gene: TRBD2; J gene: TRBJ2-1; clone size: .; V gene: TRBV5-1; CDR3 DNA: TGCGCCAGCAGCTTGGTTAGCGGGGAGGGGTTCTTC; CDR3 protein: CASSLVSGEGFF
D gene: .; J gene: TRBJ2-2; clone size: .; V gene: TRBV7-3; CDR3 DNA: TGTGCCAGCAGCGCCCTCGGGGGGCGCGTCGGCACCGGGGAGCTGTTTTTT; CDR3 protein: CASSALGGRVGTGELFF
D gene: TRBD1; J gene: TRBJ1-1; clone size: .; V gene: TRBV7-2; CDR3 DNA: TGTGCCAGCAGCTCAGGACAGGGAACTGAAGCTTTCTTT; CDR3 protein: CASSSGQGTEAFF
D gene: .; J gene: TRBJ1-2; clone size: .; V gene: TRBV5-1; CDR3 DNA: TGCGCCAGCAGCCTCCCGGACAGCTCGGTGGAGGGCTACACCTTC; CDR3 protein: CASSLPDSSVEGYTF
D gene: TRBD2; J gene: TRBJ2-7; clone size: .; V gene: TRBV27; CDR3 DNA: TGTGCCAGCAGTCCCTCCGGGACTAGCCTGTGGGAGCAATACTTC; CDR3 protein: CASSPSGTSLWEQYF
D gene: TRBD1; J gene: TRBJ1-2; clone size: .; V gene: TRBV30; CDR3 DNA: TGTGCCTGGTCCCGGGACAGGGGCTATGGCTACACCTTC; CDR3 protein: CAWSRDRGYGYTF
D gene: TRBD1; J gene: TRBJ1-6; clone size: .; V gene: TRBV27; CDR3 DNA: TGTGCCAGCAGTCCCGACAGGGAATCACCCCTCCACTTT; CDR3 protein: CASSPDRESPLHF
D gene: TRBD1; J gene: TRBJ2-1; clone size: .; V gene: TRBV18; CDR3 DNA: TGTGCCAGCTCGAGGGGACAGGGGCGCAATGAGCAGTTCTTC; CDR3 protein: CASSRGQGRNEQFF
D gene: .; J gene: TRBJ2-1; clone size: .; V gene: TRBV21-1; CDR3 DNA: TGTGCCAGCAGCAATACAGGGGCTTCCTACAATGAGCAGTTCTTC; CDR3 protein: CASSNTGASYNEQFF
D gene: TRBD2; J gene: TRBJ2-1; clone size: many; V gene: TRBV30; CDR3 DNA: TGTGCCTGGAGGGCCGGGACTAGGCTAGTTCGAACCTACAATGAGCAGTTCTTC; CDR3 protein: CAWRAGTRLVRTYNEQFF
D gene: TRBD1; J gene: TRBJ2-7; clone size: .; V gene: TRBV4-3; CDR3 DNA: TGCGCCAGCAGCCAAGGGAGGCGACGGGGGGGGACAGGGGGCCTCTCCTACGAGCAGTACTTC; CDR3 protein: CASSQGRRRGGTGGLSYEQYF
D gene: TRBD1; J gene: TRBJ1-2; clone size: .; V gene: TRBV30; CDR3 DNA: TGTGCCTGGAGTCCGCTACCCGGACAGGGAAACTATGGCTACACCTTC; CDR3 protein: CAWSPLPGQGNYGYTF
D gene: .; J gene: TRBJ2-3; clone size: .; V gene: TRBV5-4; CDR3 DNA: TGTGCCAGCAGCCAAACCAGGGTACTGGCAGATACGCAGTATTTT; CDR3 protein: CASSQTRVLADTQYF
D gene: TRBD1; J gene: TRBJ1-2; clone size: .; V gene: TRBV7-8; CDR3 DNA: TGTGCCAGCAGCTTTGCCGGGACAGGGGACGGCTACACCTTC; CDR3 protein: CASSFAGTGDGYTF
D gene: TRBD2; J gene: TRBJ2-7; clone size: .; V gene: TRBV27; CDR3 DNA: TGTGCCAGCAGTCGTAGCGGGAGGGCCTACGAGCAGTACTTC; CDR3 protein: CASSRSGRAYEQYF
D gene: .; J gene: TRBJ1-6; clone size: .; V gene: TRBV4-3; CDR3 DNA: TGCGCCAGCAGCCAAGGGCCGGGGGTGGCGGCTTCACCCCTCCACTTT; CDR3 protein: CASSQGPGVAASPLHF
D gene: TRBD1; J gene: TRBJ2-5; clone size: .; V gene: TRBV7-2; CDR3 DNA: TGTGCCAGCAGCTTAGTTGGGGGGACAGGAACGTACCAAGAGACCCAGTACTTC; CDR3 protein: CASSLVGGTGTYQETQYF
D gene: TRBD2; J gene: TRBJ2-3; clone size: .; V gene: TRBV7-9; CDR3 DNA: TGTGCCAGCCCCCTGGAGGGCGGGAGTTCGAGGCCAGATACGCAGTATTTT; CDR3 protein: CASPLEGGSSRPDTQYF
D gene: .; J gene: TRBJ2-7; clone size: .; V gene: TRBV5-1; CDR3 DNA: TGCGCCAGCGGCCAGGGTCGCGAGCAGTACTTC; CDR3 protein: CASGQGREQYF
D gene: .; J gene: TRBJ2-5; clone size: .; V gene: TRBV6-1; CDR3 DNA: TGTGCCAACAACCTGGGCCCCGGAGAGACCCAGTACTTC; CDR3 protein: CANNLGPGETQYF
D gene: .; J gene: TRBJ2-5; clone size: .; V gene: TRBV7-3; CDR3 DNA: TGTGCCAGCAGCCTTTCGATAGAAGAGACCCAGTACTTC; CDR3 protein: CASSLSIEETQYF
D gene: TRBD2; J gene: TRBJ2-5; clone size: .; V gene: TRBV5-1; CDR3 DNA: TGCGCCAGCAGCCTTAGACTAGCGGGGGGACAAGAGACCCAGTACTTC; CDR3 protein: CASSLRLAGGQETQYF
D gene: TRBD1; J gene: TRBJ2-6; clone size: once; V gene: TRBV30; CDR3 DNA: TGTGCCTGGAGTTGGGTAGGGACAGCCTTCTCTGGGGCCAACGTCCTGACTTTC; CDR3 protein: CAWSWVGTAFSGANVLTF
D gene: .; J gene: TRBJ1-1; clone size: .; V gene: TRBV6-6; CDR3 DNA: TGTGCCAGCACCCCGACGGCTCCATCAGGGGATGCTTTCTTT; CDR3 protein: CASTPTAPSGDAFF
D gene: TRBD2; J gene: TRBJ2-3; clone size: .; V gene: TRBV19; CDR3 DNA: TGTGCCAGTAGGGGACTAGCGGGAGTCATAGATACGCAGTATTTT; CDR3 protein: CASRGLAGVIDTQYF
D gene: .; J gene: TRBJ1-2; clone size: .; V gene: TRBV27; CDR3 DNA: TGTGCCAGCAGTTCCGACAGATGGCATGGCTACACCTTC; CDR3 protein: CASSSDRWHGYTF
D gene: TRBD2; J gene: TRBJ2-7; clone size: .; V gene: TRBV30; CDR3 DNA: TGTGCCTGGAGGAAGGGTCTAGCGGGAGTGTACGAGCAGTACTTC; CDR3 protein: CAWRKGLAGVYEQYF
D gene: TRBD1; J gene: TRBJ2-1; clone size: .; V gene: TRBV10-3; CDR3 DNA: TGTGCCATCAGTGCTATGGGACAGGGTCTCAACAATGAGCAGTTCTTC; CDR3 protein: CAISAMGQGLNNEQFF
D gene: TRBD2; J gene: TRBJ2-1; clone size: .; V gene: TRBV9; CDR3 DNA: TGTGCCAGCAGCGTAGTCCTAGCGGGAGGGAATGAGCAGTTCTTC; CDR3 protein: CASSVVLAGGNEQFF
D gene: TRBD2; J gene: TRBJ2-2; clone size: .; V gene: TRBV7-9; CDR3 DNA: TGTGCCAGCAGCTTAGTTGGCGGGAGTGGCACCGGGGAGCTGTTTTTT; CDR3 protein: CASSLVGGSGTGELFF
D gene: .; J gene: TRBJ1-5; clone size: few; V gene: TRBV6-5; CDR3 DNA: TGTGCCAGCAGTTCGGGACTTCAGCCCCAGCATTTT; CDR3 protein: CASSSGLQPQHF
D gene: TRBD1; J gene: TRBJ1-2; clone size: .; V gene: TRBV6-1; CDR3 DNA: TGTGCCAGCAGTGAAGCAGGGGGCAGCCTTTATGGCTACACCTTC; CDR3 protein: CASSEAGGSLYGYTF
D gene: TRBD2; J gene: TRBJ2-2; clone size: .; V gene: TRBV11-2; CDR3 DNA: TGTGCCAGCAGCCCGAAGATAGCGGGGGCCCTGAACACCGGGGAGCTGTTTTTT; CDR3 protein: CASSPKIAGALNTGELFF
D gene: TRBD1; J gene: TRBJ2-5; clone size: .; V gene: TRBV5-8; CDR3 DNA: TGTGCCAGCAGCTTGGATGGGACAGGGATACAAGAGACCCAGTACTTC; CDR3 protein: CASSLDGTGIQETQYF
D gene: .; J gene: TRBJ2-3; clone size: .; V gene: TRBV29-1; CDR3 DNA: TGCAGCGTTGTCAGGGCTAGCACAGATACGCAGTATTTT; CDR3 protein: CSVVRASTDTQYF
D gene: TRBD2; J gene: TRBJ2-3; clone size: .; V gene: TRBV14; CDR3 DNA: TGTGCCAGCAGTCGGATTATTAGCGGGAGTCTCCCAGATACGCAGTATTTT; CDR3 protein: CASSRIISGSLPDTQYF
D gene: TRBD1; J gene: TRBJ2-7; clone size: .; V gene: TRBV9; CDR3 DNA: TGTGCCAGCAGCGCGGGCCCGGGGACAGGGGGATACGAGCAGTACTTC; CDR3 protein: CASSAGPGTGGYEQYF
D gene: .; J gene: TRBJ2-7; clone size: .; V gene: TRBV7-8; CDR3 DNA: TGTGCCAGCAGCTCAGCCGGGAGCCCGGTGGGATACGAGCAGTACTTC; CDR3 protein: CASSSAGSPVGYEQYF
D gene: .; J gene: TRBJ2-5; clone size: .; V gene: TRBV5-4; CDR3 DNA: TGTGCCAGCAGCTCCACAGTCCAAGAGACCCAGTACTTC; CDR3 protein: CASSSTVQETQYF
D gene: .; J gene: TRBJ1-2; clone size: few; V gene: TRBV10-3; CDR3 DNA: TGTGCCATTACCCCCTTCGGACAGCCGGAGAACTATGGCTACACCTTC; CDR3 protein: CAITPFGQPENYGYTF
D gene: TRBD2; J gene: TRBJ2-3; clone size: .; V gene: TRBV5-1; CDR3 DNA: TGCGCCAGCAGCTGGGGACTAGCGGGAGATACAGATACGCAGTATTTT; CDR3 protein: CASSWGLAGDTDTQYF
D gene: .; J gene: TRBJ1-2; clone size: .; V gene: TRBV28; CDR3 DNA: TGTGCCAGCAGTGCGCCAGGGGATGCTAACTATGGCTACACCTTC; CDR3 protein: CASSAPGDANYGYTF
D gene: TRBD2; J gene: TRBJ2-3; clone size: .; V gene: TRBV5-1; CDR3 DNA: TGCGCCAGCAGGACTAGCGGGGAATCAGATACGCAGTATTTT; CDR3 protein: CASRTSGESDTQYF
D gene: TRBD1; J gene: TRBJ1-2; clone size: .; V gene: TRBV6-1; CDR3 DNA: TGTGCCAGCAGTGAATTTATTGGGACAGGACTTAACTATGGCTACACCTTC; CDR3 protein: CASSEFIGTGLNYGYTF
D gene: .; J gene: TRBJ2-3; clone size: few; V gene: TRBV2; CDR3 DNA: TGTGCCAGCAGTGGGTCAGCGGAGCCGATTTTT; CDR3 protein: CASSGSAEPIF
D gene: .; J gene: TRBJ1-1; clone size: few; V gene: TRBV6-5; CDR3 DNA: TGTGCCAGCAGTGAATTGACAGGATTCTCTGAAGCTTTCTTT; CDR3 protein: CASSELTGFSEAFF
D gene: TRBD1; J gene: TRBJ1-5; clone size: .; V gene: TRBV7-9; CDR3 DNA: TGTTCCAGCAGCTTAGGGGGCGTGAGCAATCAGCCCCAGCATTTT; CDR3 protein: CSSSLGGVSNQPQHF
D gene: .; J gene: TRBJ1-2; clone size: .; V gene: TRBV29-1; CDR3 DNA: TGCAGCGTTCTAACAGGGACGGGGAGCCTCTATGGCTACACCTTC; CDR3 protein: CSVLTGTGSLYGYTF
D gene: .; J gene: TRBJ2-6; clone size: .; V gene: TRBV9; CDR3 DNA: TGTGCCAGCAGCGGCGGGACCCTTAGCTCTGGGGCCAACGTCCTGACCTTC; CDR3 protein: CASSGGTLSSGANVLTF
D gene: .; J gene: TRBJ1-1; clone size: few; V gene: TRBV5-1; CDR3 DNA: TGCGCCAGCAGCTTCGGGGGGGGTTCGATCGCTGAAGCTTTCTTT; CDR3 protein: CASSFGGGSIAEAFF
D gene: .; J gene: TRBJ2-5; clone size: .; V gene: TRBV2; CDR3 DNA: TGTGCCAGCAGCTCCGGGACACTCGTCGAGACCCAGTACTTC; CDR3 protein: CASSSGTLVETQYF